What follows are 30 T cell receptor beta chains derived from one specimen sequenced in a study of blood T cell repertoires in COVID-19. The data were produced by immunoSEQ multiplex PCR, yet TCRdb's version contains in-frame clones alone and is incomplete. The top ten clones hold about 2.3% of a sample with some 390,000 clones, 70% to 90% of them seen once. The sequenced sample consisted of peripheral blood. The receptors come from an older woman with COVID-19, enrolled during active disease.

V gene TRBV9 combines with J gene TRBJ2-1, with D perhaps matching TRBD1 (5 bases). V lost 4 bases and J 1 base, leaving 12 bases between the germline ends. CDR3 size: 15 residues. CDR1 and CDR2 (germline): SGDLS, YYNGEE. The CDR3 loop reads CASSRGSASYNEQFF. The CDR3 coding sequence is TGTGCCAGCAGCAGGGGCTCCGCATCCTACAATGAGCAGTTCTTC.

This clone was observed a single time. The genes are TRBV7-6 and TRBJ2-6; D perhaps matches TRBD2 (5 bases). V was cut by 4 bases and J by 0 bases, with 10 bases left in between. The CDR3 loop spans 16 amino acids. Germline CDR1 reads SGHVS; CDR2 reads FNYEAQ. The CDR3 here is CASSYAGGSGANVLTF. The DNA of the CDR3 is TGTGCCAGCAGCTACGCGGGCGGCTCTGGGGCCAACGTCCTGACTTTC.

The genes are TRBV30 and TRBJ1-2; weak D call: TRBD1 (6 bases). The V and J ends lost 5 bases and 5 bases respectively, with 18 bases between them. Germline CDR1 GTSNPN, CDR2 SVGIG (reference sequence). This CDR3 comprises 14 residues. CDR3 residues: CAWGGDILPYGYTF. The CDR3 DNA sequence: TGTGCCTGGGGGGGGGACATCCTTCCTTATGGCTACACCTTC.

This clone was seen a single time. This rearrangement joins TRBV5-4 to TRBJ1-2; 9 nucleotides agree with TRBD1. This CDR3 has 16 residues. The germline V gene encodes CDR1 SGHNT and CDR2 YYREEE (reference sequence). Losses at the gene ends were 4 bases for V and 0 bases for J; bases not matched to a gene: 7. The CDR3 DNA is TGTGCCAGCAGCCAAGACAGGGGGTTGTCTAACTATGGCTACACCTTC. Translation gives CASSQDRGLSNYGYTF.

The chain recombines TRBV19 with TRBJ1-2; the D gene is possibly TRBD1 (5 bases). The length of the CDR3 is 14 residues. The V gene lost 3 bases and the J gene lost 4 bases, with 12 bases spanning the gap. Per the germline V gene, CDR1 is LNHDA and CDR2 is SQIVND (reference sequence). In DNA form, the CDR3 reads TGTGCCAGTAGTATCGGGGGAGGAGTCTATGGCTACACCTTC. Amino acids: CASSIGGGVYGYTF.

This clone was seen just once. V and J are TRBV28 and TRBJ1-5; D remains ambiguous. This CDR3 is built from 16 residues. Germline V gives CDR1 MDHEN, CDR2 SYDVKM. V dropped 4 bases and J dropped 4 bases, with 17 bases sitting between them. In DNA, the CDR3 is TGTGCCAGCAGTTCGTCTAGACACGGCGGGAATCAGCCCCAGCATTTT. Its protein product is CASSSSRHGGNQPQHF.

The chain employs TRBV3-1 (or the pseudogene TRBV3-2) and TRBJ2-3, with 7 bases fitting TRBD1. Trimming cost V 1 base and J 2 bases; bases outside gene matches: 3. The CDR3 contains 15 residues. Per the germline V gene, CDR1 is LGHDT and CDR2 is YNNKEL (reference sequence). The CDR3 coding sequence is TGTGCCAGCAGCCAAGTTGGACAGGTCACAGATACGCAGTATTTT. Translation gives CASSQVGQVTDTQYF.

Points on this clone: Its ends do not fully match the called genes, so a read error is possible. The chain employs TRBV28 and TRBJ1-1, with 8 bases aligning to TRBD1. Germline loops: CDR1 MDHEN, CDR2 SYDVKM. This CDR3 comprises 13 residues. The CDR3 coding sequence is TGTGCCAGCATCCATATCGGGACAGGATCGATGATCTTT. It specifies CASIHIGTGSMIF.

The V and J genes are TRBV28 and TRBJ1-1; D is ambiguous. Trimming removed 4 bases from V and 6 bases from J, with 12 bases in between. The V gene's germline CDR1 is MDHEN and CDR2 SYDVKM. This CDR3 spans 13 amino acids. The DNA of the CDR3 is TGTGCCAGCAGTTATCCAGGAAAGCCTGAAGCTTTCTTT. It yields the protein CASSYPGKPEAFF.

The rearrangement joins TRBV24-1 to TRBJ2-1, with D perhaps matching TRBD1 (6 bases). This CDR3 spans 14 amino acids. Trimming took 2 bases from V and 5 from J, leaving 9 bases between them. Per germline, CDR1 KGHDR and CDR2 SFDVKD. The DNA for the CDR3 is TGTGCCACCAGTGATTGGCAGGGGAACAATGAGCAGTTCTTC. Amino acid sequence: CATSDWQGNNEQFF.

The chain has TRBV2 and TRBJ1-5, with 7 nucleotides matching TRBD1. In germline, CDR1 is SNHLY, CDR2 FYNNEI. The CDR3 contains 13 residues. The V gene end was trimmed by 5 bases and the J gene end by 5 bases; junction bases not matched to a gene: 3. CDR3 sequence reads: CASSNRGDQPQHF. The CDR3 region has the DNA TGTGCCAGCAGTAACAGGGGCGATCAGCCCCAGCATTTT.

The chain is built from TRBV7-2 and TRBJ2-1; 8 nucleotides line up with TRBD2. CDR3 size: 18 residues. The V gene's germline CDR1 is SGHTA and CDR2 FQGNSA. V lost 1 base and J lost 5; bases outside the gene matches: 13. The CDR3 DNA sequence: TGTGCCAGCAGCTTAGTAGGGGGACTAGTGCGTATCAACAATGAGCAGTTCTTC. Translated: CASSLVGGLVRINNEQFF.

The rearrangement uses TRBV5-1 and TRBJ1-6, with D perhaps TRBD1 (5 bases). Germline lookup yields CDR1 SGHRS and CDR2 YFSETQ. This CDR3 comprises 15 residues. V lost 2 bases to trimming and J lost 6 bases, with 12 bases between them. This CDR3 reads CASSFWQGANSPLHF. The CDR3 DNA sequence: TGCGCCAGCAGCTTCTGGCAGGGTGCTAATTCACCCCTCCACTTT.

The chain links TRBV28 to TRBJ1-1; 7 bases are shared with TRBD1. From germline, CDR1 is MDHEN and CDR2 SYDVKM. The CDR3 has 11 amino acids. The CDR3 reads CPRGRDTEAFF. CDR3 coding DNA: TGTCCAAGGGGGCGGGACACTGAAGCTTTCTTT.

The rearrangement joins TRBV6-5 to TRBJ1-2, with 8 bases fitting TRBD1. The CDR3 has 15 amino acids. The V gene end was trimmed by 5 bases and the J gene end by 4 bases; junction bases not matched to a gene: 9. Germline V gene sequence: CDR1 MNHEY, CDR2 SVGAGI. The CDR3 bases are TGTGCCAGCAGTAACGACAGGGGATGGGGCTATGGCTACACCTTC. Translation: CASSNDRGWGYGYTF.

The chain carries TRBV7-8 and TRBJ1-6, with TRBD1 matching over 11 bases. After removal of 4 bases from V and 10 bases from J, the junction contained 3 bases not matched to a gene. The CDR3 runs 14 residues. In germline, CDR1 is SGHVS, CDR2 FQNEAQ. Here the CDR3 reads CASSSGQGGSPLHF. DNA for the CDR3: TGTGCCAGCAGCTCGGGACAGGGGGGATCACCCCTCCACTTT.

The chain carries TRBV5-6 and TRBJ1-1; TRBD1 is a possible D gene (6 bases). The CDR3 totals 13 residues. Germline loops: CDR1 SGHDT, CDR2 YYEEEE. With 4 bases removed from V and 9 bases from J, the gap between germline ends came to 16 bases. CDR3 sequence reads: CASSPGGRGKAFF. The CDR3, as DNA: TGTGCCAGCAGCCCGGGGGGAAGGGGGAAAGCTTTCTTT.

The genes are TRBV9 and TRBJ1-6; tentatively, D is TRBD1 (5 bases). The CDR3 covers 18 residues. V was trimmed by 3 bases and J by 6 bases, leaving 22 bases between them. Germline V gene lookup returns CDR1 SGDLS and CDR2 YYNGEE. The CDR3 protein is CASSGGMGPNLGNSPLHF. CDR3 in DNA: TGTGCCAGCAGCGGCGGGATGGGGCCGAACTTAGGTAATTCACCCCTCCACTTT.

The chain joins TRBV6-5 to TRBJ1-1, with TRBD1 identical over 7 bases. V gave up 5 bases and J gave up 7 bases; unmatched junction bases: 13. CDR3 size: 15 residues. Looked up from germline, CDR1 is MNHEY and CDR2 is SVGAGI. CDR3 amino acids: CASSRQGGVIIEAFF. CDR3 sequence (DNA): TGTGCCAGCAGTAGACAGGGTGGGGTCATAATTGAAGCTTTCTTT.

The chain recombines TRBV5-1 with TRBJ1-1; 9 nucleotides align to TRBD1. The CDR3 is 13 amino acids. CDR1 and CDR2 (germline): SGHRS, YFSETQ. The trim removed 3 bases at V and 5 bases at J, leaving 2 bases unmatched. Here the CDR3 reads CASSWTGETEAFF. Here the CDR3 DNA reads TGCGCCAGCAGCTGGACAGGGGAGACTGAAGCTTTCTTT.

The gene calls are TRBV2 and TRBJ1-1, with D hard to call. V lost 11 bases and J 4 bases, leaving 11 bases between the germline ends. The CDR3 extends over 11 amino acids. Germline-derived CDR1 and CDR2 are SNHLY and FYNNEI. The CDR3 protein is CAGGAGTEAFF. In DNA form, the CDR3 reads TGTGCCGGCGGCGCGGGCACTGAAGCTTTCTTT.

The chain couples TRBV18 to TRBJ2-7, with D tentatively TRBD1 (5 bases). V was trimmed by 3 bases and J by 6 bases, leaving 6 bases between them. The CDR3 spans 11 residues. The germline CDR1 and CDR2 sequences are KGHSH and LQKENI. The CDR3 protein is CASSPGPEQYF. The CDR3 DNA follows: TGTGCCAGCTCACCGGGGCCCGAGCAGTACTTC.

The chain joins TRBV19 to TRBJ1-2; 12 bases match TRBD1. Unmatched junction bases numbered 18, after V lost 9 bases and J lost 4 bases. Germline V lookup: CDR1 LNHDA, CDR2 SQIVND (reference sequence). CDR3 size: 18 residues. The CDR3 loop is CASRALGTGGLSGYGYTF. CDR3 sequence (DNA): TGTGCCAGCCGCGCCTTGGGGACAGGGGGCCTCTCTGGCTATGGCTACACCTTC.

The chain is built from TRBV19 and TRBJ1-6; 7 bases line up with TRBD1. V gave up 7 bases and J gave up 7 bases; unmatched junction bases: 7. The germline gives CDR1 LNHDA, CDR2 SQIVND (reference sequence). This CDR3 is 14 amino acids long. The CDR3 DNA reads TGTGCCAGTACCACGACAGGGTCCAATTCACCCCTCCACTTT. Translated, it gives CASTTTGSNSPLHF.

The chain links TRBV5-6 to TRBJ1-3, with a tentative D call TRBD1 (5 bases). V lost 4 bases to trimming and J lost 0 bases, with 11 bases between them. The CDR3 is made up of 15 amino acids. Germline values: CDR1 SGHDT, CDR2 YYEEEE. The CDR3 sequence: CASSRRGSSGNTIYF. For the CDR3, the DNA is TGTGCCAGCAGCCGAAGGGGATCCTCTGGAAACACCATATATTTT. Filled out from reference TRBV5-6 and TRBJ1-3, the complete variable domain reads DAGVTQSPTHLIKTRGQQVTLRCSPKSGHDTVSWYQQALGQGPQFIFQYYEEEERQRGNFPDRFSGHQFPNYSSELNVNALLLGDSALYLCASSRRGSSGNTIYFGEGSWLTVV.

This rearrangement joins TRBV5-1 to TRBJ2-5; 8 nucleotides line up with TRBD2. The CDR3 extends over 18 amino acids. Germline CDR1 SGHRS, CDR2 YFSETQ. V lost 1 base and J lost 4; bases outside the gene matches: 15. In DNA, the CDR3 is TGCGCCAGCAGCTTGCCTACCGCGTCCGGGGGGGCCGCAGAGACCCAGTACTTC. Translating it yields CASSLPTASGGAAETQYF.

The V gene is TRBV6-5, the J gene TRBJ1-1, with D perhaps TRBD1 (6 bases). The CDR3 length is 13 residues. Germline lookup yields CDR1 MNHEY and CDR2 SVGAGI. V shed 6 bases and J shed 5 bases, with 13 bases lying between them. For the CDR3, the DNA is TGTGCCAGCAGCCAGGGGATGCGGACTGAAGCTTTCTTT. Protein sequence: CASSQGMRTEAFF.

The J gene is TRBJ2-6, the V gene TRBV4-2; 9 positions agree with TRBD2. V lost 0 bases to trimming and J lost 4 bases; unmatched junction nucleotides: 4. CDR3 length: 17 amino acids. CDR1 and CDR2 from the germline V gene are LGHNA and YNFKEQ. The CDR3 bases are TGTGCCAGCAGCCAAGATCAGCGGGGGGCCGGGGCCAACGTCCTGACTTTC. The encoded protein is CASSQDQRGAGANVLTF.

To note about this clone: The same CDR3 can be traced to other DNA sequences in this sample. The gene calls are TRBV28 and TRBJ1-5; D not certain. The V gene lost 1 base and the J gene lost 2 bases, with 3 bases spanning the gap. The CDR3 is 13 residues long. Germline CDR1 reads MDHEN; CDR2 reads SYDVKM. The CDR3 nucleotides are TGTGCCAGCAGTTTATCAGGCAATCAGCCCCAGCATTTT. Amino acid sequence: CASSLSGNQPQHF.

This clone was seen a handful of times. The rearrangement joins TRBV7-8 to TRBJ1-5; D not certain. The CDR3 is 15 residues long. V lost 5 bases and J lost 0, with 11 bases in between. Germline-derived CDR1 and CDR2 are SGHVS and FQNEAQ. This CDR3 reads CASSVSRFSNQPQHF. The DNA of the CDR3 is TGTGCCAGCAGCGTGTCCAGGTTTAGCAATCAGCCCCAGCATTTT.